Below are 18 T cell receptor beta chains sequenced from a single sample in a study of blood T cell repertoires in COVID-19. The assay was immunoSEQ multiplex PCR, and TCRdb's table has in-frame clones only and misses some. The profile shows approximately 77,000 clones, around 90% of them singletons. Sequencing was performed on peripheral blood. The receptors here all came from a man aged 50 to 59 with active COVID-19.

The gene calls are TRBV10-3 and TRBJ2-3, with a possible D match to TRBD2 (5 bases). This CDR3 has 14 amino acids. In germline, CDR1 is ENHRY, CDR2 SYGVKD. The germline V and J ends were trimmed by 8 bases and 3 bases, with 15 bases remaining between them. Written as DNA, the CDR3 is TGTGCCATCGCCCGGGATGATGGGACAGATACGCAGTATTTT. This sequence encodes CAIARDDGTDTQYF.

The chain links TRBV7-9 to TRBJ2-5; 12 bases are a match to TRBD2. Germline V lookup: CDR1 SEHNR, CDR2 FQNEAQ (reference sequence). The CDR3 has 16 residues. V was pared by 0 bases and J by 5 bases, with 4 bases of the junction left unmatched. In DNA form, the CDR3 reads TGTGCCAGCAGCTTAGCTTCCCTAGCGGGAGGGGAGACCCAGTACTTC. Translation: CASSLASLAGGETQYF.

The chain uses TRBV5-1 and TRBJ2-2; perhaps TRBD2 as D (5 bases). This CDR3 has 15 amino acids. CDR1 SGHRS and CDR2 YFSETQ come from the germline V gene. V lost 2 bases and J lost 4, with 12 bases in between. The CDR3 DNA follows: TGCGCCAGCAGCTTCGGGGAGTTGGGCACCGGGGAGCTGTTTTTT. Residues: CASSFGELGTGELFF.

The V call is TRBV6-2 or TRBV6-3, the J call TRBJ1-6, with D possibly TRBD1 on 5 matching bases. Trimming stripped 3 bases from V and 7 bases from J, with 10 bases between. The germline gives CDR1 MNHEY, CDR2 SVGEGT. This CDR3 has 14 amino acids. CDR3 sequence: CASSYTGVNSPLHF. CDR3 coding DNA: TGTGCCAGCAGTTATACAGGTGTGAATTCACCCCTCCACTTT.

The chain couples TRBV23-1 to TRBJ1-2; D unresolved. TRBV23-1 is marked as an open reading frame, function uncertain. V was pared by 1 base and J by 8 bases, with 20 bases between. CDR3 size: 16 residues. DNA for the CDR3: TGCGCCAGCAGTCAATTCTTCTTGTGTCAGTTATTCGGCTACACCTTC. Protein: CASSQFFLCQLFGYTF.

The V and J genes are TRBV27 and TRBJ2-1, with a tentative D call TRBD2 (5 bases). Per germline, CDR1 MNHEY and CDR2 SMNVEV (reference sequence). The CDR3 spans 16 residues. V was trimmed by 1 base and J by 3 bases, leaving 13 bases between them. CDR3 in amino acids: CASSLFRGAIYNEQFF. Here the CDR3 DNA reads TGTGCCAGCAGTTTATTCCGGGGTGCCATCTACAATGAGCAGTTCTTC.

This chain links TRBV11-3 with TRBJ2-5, with a possible D match to TRBD1 (5 bases). V lost 1 base to trimming and J lost 2 bases, with 5 bases between them. Germline CDR1 SGHNT, CDR2 YENEEA. The CDR3 has 13 residues. The CDR3 spells CASSLGQQETQYF. The CDR3 DNA reads as TGTGCCAGCAGCTTAGGACAGCAAGAGACCCAGTACTTC.

The rearrangement uses TRBV29-1 and TRBJ1-4; the D is unclear. The length of the CDR3 is 17 residues. Per germline, CDR1 SQVTM and CDR2 ANQGSEA. V was trimmed by 2 bases and J by 0 bases, leaving 16 bases between them. The CDR3 is CSVEITTPEATNEKLFF. The CDR3 DNA reads TGCAGCGTTGAAATCACTACCCCCGAGGCAACTAATGAAAAACTGTTTTTT.

The chain links TRBV19 to TRBJ1-1; possible D gene TRBD1, 5 bases. The CDR3 spans 15 residues. The germline V gene has CDR1 LNHDA and CDR2 SQIVND (reference sequence). V was cut by 6 bases and J by 0 bases, with 14 bases left in between. CDR3 DNA sequence: TGTGCCAGTAGCTACTCAGGGCGGATGAACACTGAAGCTTTCTTT. Its translation is CASSYSGRMNTEAFF.

This clone was counted a few times. The V call is TRBV2, the J call TRBJ1-2; 7 bases are shared with TRBD1. Germline CDR1 and CDR2: SNHLY and FYNNEI. J gave up 5 bases and V 4 bases, and 1 base lay outside the gene matches. CDR3 length: 12 amino acids. This CDR3 reads CASSGDSYGYTF. As DNA, the CDR3 is TGTGCCAGCAGTGGGGACAGTTATGGCTACACCTTC.

This chain links TRBV7-9 with TRBJ2-3; D is uncertain. Trimming cost V 1 base and J 4 bases, with 9 bases left between them. Germline CDR1 SEHNR, CDR2 FQNEAQ (reference sequence). The CDR3 covers 14 residues. The CDR3 nucleotides are TGTGCCAGCAGCTTAGGGAGTGACGCAGATACGCAGTATTTT. It encodes CASSLGSDADTQYF.

This clone was seen just once. The V gene is TRBV10-3, the J gene TRBJ2-3; 8 bases align to TRBD2. Germline CDR1 ENHRY, CDR2 SYGVKD. V lost 11 bases and J lost 0; bases outside the gene matches: 7. This CDR3 region has 14 residues. In DNA, the CDR3 is TGTGCCGGACGAGCTAGCGGGAGCACAGATACGCAGTATTTT. Its translation: CAGRASGSTDTQYF.

The chain recombines TRBV3-1 (or the pseudogene TRBV3-2) with TRBJ1-2, with TRBD1 identical over 9 bases. V lost 5 bases, J lost 0 bases, and 4 bases stayed unmatched. This CDR3 has 15 residues. Germline V gene sequence: CDR1 LGHDT, CDR2 YNNKEL (reference sequence). The CDR3 coding sequence is TGTGCCAGCAGCTGGGGACAGGGAGCTAACTATGGCTACACCTTC. Translation gives CASSWGQGANYGYTF.

The CDR3 here is CASSEGGTGVPDTQYF. The CDR3 DNA reads as TGTGCCAGCAGTGAAGGAGGGACAGGGGTTCCAGATACGCAGTATTTT. V and J are TRBV25-1 and TRBJ2-3, with TRBD1 matching over 10 bases. V shed 2 bases, J shed 4 bases, and the junction held 6 bases outside the gene matches. CDR1 MGHDK and CDR2 SYGVNS come from the germline V gene. The CDR3 sequence is 16 residues long. The full variable domain, in which reference TRBV25-1 and TRBJ2-3 provide the parts outside the CDR3, is EADIYQTPRYLVIGTGKKITLECSQTMGHDKMYWYQQDPGMELHLIHYSYGVNSTEKGDLSSESTVSRIRTEHFPLTLESARPSHTSQYLCASSEGGTGVPDTQYFGPGTRLTVL.

The chain has TRBV4-1 and TRBJ1-1; D remains ambiguous. V lost 3 bases, J lost 0 bases, and 8 bases lay in between. CDR3 length: 14 residues. The germline CDR1 and CDR2 sequences are MGHRA and YSYEKL. CDR3 nucleotides: TGCGCCAGCAGCCAGCGACACCTGAACACTGAAGCTTTCTTT. Encoded protein: CASSQRHLNTEAFF.

V gene TRBV11-1 combines with J gene TRBJ2-7, with a weak D call TRBD2 (6 bases). CDR1 and CDR2 (germline): SGHAT, FQDESV (reference sequence). The CDR3 length is 16 residues. Deletions cut 2 bases from V and 0 bases from J, with 14 bases between. CDR3: CASSLSSGVGSYEQYF. Here the CDR3 DNA reads TGTGCCAGCAGCTTAAGTTCGGGGGTTGGCTCCTACGAGCAGTACTTC.

The sample holds a few counts of this clone. The rearrangement links TRBV28 to TRBJ2-3; D is perhaps TRBD2 (5 bases). This CDR3 spans 16 amino acids. V was clipped by 3 bases and J by 1 base, with 14 bases between them. Germline V gene lookup returns CDR1 MDHEN and CDR2 SYDVKM. In DNA, the CDR3 is TGTGCCAGCAGTTTGGGTGGACGGCGGGGCACAGATACGCAGTATTTT. Its protein product is CASSLGGRRGTDTQYF. The entire variable domain, with the rest obtained from reference TRBV28 and TRBJ2-3, is as follows: DVKVTQSSRYLVKRTGEKVFLECVQDMDHENMFWYRQDPGLGLRLIYFSYDVKMKEKGDIPEGYSVSREKKERFSLILESASTNQTSMYLCASSLGGRRGTDTQYFGPGTRLTVL.

The V and J genes are TRBV11-2 and TRBJ2-1; no clear D. Germline V gene lookup returns CDR1 SGHAT and CDR2 FQNNGV. This CDR3 has 14 residues. V lost 2 bases to trimming and J lost 7 bases, with 12 bases between them. In nucleotides, the CDR3 is TGTGCCAGCAGCTTAATACTATCCCCAAATGAGCAGTTCTTC. It codes for CASSLILSPNEQFF.